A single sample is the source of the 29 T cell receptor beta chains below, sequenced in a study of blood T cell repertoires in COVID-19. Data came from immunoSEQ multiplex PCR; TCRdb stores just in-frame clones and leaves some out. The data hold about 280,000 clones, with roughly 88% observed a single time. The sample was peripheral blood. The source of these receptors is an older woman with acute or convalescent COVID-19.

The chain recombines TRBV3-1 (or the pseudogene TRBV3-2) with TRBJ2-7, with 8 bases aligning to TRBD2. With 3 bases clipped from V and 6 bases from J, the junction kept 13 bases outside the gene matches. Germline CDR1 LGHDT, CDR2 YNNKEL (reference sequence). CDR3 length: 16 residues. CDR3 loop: CASSHGGTRGGPEQYF. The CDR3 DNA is TGTGCCAGCAGCCACGGGGGGACTCGCGGGGGGCCCGAGCAGTACTTC.

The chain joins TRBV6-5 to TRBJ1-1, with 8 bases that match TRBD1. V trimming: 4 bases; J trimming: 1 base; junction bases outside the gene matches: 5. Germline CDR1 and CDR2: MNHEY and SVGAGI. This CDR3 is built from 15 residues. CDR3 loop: CASSSSGTGNTEAFF. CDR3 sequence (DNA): TGTGCCAGCAGTTCTTCCGGGACAGGGAACACTGAAGCTTTCTTT.

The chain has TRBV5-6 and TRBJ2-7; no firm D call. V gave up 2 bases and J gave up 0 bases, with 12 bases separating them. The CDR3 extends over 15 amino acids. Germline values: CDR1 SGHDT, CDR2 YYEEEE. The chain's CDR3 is CASSFGPSRSYEQYF. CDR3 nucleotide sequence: TGTGCCAGCAGCTTCGGTCCGAGCCGCTCCTACGAGCAGTACTTC.

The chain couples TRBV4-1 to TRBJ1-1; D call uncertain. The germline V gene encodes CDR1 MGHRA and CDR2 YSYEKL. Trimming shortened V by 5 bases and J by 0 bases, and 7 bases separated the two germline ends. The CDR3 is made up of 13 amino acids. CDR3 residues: CASSFEVNTEAFF. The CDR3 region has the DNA TGCGCCAGCAGCTTTGAGGTGAACACTGAAGCTTTCTTT.

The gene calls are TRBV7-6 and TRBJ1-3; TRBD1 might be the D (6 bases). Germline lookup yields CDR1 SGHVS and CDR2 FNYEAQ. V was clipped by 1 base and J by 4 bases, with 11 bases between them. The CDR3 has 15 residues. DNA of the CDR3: TGTGCCAGCAGCTTAGGGGGGGGCGCCGGAAACACCATATATTTT. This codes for CASSLGGGAGNTIYF. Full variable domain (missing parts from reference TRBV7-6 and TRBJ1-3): GAGVSQSPRYKVTKRGQDVALRCDPISGHVSLYWYRQALGQGPEFLTYFNYEAQQDKSGLPNDRFSAERPEGSISTLTIQRTEQRDSAMYRCASSLGGGAGNTIYFGEGSWLTVV.

The CDR3 DNA reads TGCGCCAGCAGCTTGGCCCCGAGACTAGCCACAGATACGCAGTATTTT. Protein: CASSLAPRLATDTQYF. V is TRBV5-1 and J is TRBJ2-3, with 7 bases fitting TRBD2. V lost 0 bases and J lost 2; bases outside the gene matches: 6. Germline V gene lookup returns CDR1 SGHRS and CDR2 YFSETQ. CDR3 length: 16 residues.

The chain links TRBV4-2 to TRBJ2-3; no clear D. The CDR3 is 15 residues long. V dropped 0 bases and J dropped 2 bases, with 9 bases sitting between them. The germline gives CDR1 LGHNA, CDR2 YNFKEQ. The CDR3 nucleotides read TGTGCCAGCAGCCAAGATCGGCGGCTCACAGATACGCAGTATTTT. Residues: CASSQDRRLTDTQYF.

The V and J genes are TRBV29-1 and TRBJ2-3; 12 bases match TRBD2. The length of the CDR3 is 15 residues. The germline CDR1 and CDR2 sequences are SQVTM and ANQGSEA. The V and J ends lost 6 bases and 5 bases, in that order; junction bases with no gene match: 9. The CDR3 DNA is TGCAGCGTCCAGAGGACTAGCGGGAAAGTAGATACGCAGTATTTT. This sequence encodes CSVQRTSGKVDTQYF.

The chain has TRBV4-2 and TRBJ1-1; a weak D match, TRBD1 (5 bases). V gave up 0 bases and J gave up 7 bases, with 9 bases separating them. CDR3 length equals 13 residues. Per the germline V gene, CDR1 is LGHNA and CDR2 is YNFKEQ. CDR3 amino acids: CASSQDIQGEAFF. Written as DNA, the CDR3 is TGTGCCAGCAGCCAAGATATCCAGGGTGAAGCTTTCTTT.

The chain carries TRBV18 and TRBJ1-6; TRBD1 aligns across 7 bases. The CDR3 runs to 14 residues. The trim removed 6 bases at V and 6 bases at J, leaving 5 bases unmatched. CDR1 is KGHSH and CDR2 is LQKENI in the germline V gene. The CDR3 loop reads CASSPGTANSPLHF. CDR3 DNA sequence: TGTGCCAGCTCTCCTGGGACAGCTAATTCACCCCTCCACTTT.

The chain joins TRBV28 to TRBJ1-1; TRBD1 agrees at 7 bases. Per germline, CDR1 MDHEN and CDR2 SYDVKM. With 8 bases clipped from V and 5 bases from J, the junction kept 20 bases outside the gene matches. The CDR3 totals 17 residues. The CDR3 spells CASLSSALGGAGTEAFF. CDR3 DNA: TGTGCCAGCCTTTCCAGTGCCCTAGGGGGCGCAGGGACTGAAGCTTTCTTT.

The CDR3 coding sequence is TGTGCCAGCAGCAAAGCTGCGGCAACTGGAAACACCATATATTTT. It codes for CASSKAAATGNTIYF. The J gene is TRBJ1-3, the V gene TRBV21-1. TRBV21-1 constitutes a pseudogene. This CDR3 has 15 amino acids.

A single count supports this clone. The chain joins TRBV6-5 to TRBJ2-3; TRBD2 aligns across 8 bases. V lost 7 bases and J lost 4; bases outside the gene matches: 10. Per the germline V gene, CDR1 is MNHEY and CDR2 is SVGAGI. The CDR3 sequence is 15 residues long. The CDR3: CASTTGRGAADTQYF. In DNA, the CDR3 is TGTGCCAGCACTACGGGGCGGGGGGCAGCAGATACGCAGTATTTT.

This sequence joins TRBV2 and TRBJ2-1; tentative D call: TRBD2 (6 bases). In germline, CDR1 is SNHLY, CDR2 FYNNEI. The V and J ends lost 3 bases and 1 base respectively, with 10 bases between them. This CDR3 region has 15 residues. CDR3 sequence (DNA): TGTGCCAGCAGTGATATGGGGGGTTCCTACAATGAGCAGTTCTTC. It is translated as CASSDMGGSYNEQFF.

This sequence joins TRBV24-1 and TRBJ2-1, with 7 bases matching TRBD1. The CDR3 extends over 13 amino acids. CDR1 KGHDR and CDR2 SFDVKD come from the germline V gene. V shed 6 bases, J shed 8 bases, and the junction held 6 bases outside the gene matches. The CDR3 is CATSKQGNDEQFF. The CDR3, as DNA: TGTGCCACCAGTAAACAGGGGAACGATGAGCAGTTCTTC.

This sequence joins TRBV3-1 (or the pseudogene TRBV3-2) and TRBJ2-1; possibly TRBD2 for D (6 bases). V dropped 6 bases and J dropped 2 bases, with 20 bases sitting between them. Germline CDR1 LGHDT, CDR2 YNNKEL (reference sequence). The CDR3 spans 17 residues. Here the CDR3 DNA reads TGTGCCAGCAGTCTTCCGGGAGCACCCGGGCCCTACAATGAGCAGTTCTTC. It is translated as CASSLPGAPGPYNEQFF.

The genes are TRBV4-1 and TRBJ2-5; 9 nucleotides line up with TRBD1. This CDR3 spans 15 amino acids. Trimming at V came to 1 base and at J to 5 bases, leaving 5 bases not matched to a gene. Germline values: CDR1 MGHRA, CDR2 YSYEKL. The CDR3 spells CASSQAGTGRETQYF. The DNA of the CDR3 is TGCGCCAGCAGCCAAGCCGGGACAGGGCGGGAGACCCAGTACTTC.

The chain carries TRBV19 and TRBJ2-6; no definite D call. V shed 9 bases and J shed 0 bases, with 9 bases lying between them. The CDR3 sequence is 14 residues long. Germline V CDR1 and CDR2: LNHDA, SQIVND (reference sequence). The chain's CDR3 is CASYSLSGANVLTF. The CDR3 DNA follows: TGTGCCAGCTACAGTCTCTCTGGGGCCAACGTCCTGACTTTC.

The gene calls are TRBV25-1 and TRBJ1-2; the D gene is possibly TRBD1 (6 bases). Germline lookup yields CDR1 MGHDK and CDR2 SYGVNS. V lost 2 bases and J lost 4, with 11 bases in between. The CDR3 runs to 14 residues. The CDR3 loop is CASSEIDRIYGYTF. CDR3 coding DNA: TGTGCCAGCAGTGAAATCGACAGGATCTATGGCTACACCTTC.

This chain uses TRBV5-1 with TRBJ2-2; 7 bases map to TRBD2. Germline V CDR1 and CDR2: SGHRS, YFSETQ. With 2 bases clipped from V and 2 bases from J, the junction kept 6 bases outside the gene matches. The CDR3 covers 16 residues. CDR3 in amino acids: CASSFSRGVNTGELFF. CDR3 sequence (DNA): TGCGCCAGCAGCTTTTCCCGGGGGGTAAACACCGGGGAGCTGTTTTTT.

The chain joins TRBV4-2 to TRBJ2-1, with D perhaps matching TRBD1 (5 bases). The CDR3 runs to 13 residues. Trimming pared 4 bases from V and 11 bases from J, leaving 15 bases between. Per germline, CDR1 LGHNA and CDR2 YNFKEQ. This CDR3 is CASSLQQDSQQFF. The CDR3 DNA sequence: TGTGCCAGCAGCCTTCAACAGGATAGCCAGCAGTTCTTC.

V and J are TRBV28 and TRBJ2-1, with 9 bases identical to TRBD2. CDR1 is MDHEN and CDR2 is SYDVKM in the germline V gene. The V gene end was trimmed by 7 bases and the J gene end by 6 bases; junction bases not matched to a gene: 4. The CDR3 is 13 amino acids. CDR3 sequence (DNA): TGTGCCAGCATTCGCGGGGGGGCCAATGAGCAGTTCTTC. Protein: CASIRGGANEQFF.

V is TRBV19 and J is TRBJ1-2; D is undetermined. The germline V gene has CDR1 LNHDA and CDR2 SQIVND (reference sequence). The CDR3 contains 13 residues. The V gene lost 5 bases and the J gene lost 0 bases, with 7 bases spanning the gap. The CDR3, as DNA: TGTGCCAGTAGTTTTCGGGCTAACTATGGCTACACCTTC. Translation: CASSFRANYGYTF.

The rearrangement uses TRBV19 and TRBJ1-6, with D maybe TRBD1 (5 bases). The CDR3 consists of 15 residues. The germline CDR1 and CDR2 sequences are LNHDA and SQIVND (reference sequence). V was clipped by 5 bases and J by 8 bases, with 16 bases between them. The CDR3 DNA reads TGTGCCAGTAGTGCGGGACTTCTGGACGATTCACCCCTCCACTTT. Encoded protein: CASSAGLLDDSPLHF.

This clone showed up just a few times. The DNA of the CDR3 is TGTGCCAGCAGTCCAAGAGACTATGGCTACACCTTC. Translating it yields CASSPRDYGYTF. The chain uses TRBV6-6 and TRBJ1-2, with D unresolved. The CDR3 length is 12 residues. Germline lookup yields CDR1 MNHNY and CDR2 SVGAGI (reference sequence). Trimming removed 5 bases from V and 3 bases from J, with 7 bases in between.

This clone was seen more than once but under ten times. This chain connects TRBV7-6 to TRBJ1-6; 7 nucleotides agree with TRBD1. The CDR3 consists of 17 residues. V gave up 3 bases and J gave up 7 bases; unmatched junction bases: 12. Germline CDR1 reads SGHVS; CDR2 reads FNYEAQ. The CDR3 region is CASSFLDCPGGNSPLHF. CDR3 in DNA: TGTGCCAGCAGCTTCCTTGATTGTCCAGGGGGGAATTCACCCCTCCACTTT.

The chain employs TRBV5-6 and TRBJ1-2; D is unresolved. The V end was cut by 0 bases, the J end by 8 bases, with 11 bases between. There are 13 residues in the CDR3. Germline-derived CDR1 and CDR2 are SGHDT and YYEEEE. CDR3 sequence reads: CASSLGGKEGYTF. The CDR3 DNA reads TGTGCCAGCAGCTTGGGTGGCAAAGAAGGCTACACCTTC.

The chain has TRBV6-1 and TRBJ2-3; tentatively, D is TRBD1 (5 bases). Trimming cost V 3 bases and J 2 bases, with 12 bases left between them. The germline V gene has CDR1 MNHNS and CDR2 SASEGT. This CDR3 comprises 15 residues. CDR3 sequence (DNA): TGTGCCAGCAGTGAGTCAAGGGGATTCACAGATACGCAGTATTTT. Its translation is CASSESRGFTDTQYF.

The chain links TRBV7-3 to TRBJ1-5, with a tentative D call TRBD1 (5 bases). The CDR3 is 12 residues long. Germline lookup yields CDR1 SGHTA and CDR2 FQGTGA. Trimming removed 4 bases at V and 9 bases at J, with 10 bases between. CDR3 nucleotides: TGTGCCAGCAGCTATCCGGGGGGGCCCCAGCATTTT. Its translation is CASSYPGGPQHF.